This is a list of T cell receptor beta chains from one sample in a study of cytomegalovirus exposure and HLA in healthy donors. Measured with immunoSEQ multiplex PCR; TCRdb has only the in-frame clones, and not every one. Of tens of thousands of clones in the sample, about four fifths are singletons; the top ten hold about 3.8%. Sequencing was carried out using PBMCs. The receptor set was obtained from a woman in her thirties or forties in good health and CMV-seronegative. The CDR3 runs from the conserved cysteine through the conserved F or W. Each record gives: J gene, D gene, V gene, clone size, CDR3 DNA, CDR3 protein. D genes are given only for firm matches. Rows may omit the clone size; those that give it use once, few, many or a size class.

J gene: TRBJ2-3; D gene: TRBD2; V gene: TRBV7-2; clone size: once; CDR3 DNA: TGTGCCAGCAGCTTGCACGGGGGGGCCGATTGGACAGATACGCAGTATTTT; CDR3 protein: CASSLHGGADWTDTQYF
J gene: TRBJ1-5; D gene: TRBD1; V gene: TRBV7-2; clone size: -; CDR3 DNA: TGTGCCAGCAGCTTAACAGGGGGCGGCCATCAGCCCCAGCATTTT; CDR3 protein: CASSLTGGGHQPQHF
J gene: TRBJ1-5; D gene: TRBD1; V gene: TRBV29-1; clone size: -; CDR3 DNA: TGCAGCGTAGGGACAGGGGTCGGCAATCAGCCCCAGCATTTT; CDR3 protein: CSVGTGVGNQPQHF
J gene: TRBJ1-1; D gene: -; V gene: TRBV9; clone size: -; CDR3 DNA: TGTGCCAGCAGCCTCAGTCCAACAGGACCTGAAGCTTTCTTT; CDR3 protein: CASSLSPTGPEAFF
J gene: TRBJ1-6; D gene: -; V gene: TRBV4-1; clone size: -; CDR3 DNA: TGCGCCAGCAGCCAAGCCAACACCTATAATTCACCCCTCCACTTT; CDR3 protein: CASSQANTYNSPLHF
J gene: TRBJ1-5; D gene: TRBD1; V gene: TRBV7-9; clone size: -; CDR3 DNA: TGTTCCAGCAGCCTGAACAGGGGAAACCAGCATTTT; CDR3 protein: CSSSLNRGNQHF
J gene: TRBJ2-3; D gene: -; V gene: TRBV5-6; clone size: -; CDR3 DNA: TGTGCCAGCAGCTTAAGGGGCATGGCAGATACGCAGTATTTT; CDR3 protein: CASSLRGMADTQYF
J gene: TRBJ1-1; D gene: -; V gene: TRBV6-6; clone size: -; CDR3 DNA: TGTGCCAGCAGCGGGGGACGGTACACTGAAGCTTTCTTT; CDR3 protein: CASSGGRYTEAFF
J gene: TRBJ1-5; D gene: -; V gene: TRBV6-5; clone size: -; CDR3 DNA: TGTGCCAGCTCAAGGGGGGGGGTTGGCAATCAGCCCCAGCATTTT; CDR3 protein: CASSRGGVGNQPQHF
J gene: TRBJ1-1; D gene: -; V gene: TRBV7-9; clone size: few; CDR3 DNA: TGTGCCAGCAGCGCAGAGGCAGTTGGTGAAGCTTTCTTT; CDR3 protein: CASSAEAVGEAFF
J gene: TRBJ2-7; D gene: -; V gene: TRBV19; clone size: -; CDR3 DNA: TGTGCCAGTAGTCCCTCCCGGGCAGGGTGGGACGAGCAGTACTTC; CDR3 protein: CASSPSRAGWDEQYF
J gene: TRBJ1-5; D gene: -; V gene: TRBV18; clone size: -; CDR3 DNA: TGTGCCAGCTCACCAAATCAGGGCGGCAATCAGCCCCAGCATTTT; CDR3 protein: CASSPNQGGNQPQHF
J gene: TRBJ1-3; D gene: TRBD1; V gene: TRBV5-4; clone size: -; CDR3 DNA: TGTGCCAGCAGCACGGGACAGGCGGCAGGAAACACCATATATTTT; CDR3 protein: CASSTGQAAGNTIYF
J gene: TRBJ2-4; D gene: -; V gene: TRBV6-1; clone size: -; CDR3 DNA: TGTGCCAGCAGTATAGCAGTGAGCATTCAGTACTTC; CDR3 protein: CASSIAVSIQYF
J gene: TRBJ2-3; D gene: -; V gene: TRBV30; clone size: -; CDR3 DNA: TGTGCCTCCATTTGGTGGGGCCGGGGGAGCACAGATACGCAGTATTTT; CDR3 protein: CASIWWGRGSTDTQYF